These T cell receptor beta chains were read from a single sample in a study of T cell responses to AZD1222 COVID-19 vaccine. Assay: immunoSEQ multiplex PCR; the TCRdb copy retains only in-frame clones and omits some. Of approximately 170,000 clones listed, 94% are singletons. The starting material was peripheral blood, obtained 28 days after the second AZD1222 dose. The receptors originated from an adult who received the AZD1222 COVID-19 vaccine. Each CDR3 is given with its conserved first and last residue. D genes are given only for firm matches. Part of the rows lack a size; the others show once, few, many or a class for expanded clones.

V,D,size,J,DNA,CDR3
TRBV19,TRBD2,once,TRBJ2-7,TGTGCCAGTAGTTCGGCGGGGAGCGGGGACTACGAGCAGTACTTC,CASSSAGSGDYEQYF
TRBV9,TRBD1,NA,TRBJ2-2,TGTGCCAGCAGCGTGAATCGACAGGGGGCGCCCACCGGGGAGCTGTTTTTT,CASSVNRQGAPTGELFF
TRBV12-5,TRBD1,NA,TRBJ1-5,TGTGCTAGTGGTTTAACAGGGGAGGTCAATCAGCCCCAGCATTTT,CASGLTGEVNQPQHF
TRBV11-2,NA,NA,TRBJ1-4,TGTGCCAGCAGCCCAGCGGGACACGGGGGAGAAAAACTGTTTTTT,CASSPAGHGGEKLFF
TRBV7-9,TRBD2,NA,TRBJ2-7,TGTGCCAGCAGTCGAAATCGTGGGGGGGACTACGAGCAGTACTTC,CASSRNRGGDYEQYF
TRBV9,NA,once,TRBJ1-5,TGTGCCAGCAGCGTAGGGGCGGAGAATCAGCCCCAGCATTTT,CASSVGAENQPQHF
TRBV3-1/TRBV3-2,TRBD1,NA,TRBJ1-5,TGTGCCAGCAGCCGAGAAACAGGGGTTGGTCAGCCCCAGCATTTT,CASSRETGVGQPQHF
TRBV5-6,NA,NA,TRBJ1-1,TGTGCCAGCAGCTTGGTACAGACCATGAACACTGAAGCTTTCTTT,CASSLVQTMNTEAFF
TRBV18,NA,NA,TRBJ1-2,TGTGCCAGCTCACCACGCGTCAGGCAGGAATATGGCTACACCTTC,CASSPRVRQEYGYTF
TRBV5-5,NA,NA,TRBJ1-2,TGTGCCAGCAGCTTGGAAGGGATCAACTATGGCTACACCTTC,CASSLEGINYGYTF
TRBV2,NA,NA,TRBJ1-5,TGTGCCAGCGGGGGTCCCGGTGGGTTTCCCCAGCATTTT,CASGGPGGFPQHF
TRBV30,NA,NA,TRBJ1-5,TGTGCCTGGAGGGCAAATAGCAATCAGCCCCAGCATTTT,CAWRANSNQPQHF
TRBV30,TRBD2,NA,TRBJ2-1,TGTGCCTGGAGTGTACTGGGACTAGCGAGGAATGAGCAGTTCTTC,CAWSVLGLARNEQFF
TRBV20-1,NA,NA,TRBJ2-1,TGCAGCGGGGAGCGGTACAATGAGCAGTTCTTC,CSGERYNEQFF
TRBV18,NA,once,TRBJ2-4,TGTGCCAGCTCATCCGGGACATACAAAAACATTCAGTACTTC,CASSSGTYKNIQYF
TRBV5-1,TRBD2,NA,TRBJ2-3,TGCGCCAGCAGCCCCAGTACTAGCGGCACCGATACGCAGTATTTT,CASSPSTSGTDTQYF
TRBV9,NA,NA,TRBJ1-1,TGTGCCAGCAGCGTAGCGGGGGTAAACACTGAAGCTTTCTTT,CASSVAGVNTEAFF
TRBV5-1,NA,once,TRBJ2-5,TGCGCCAGCAGCTTTACGGGGGAGACCCAGTACTTC,CASSFTGETQYF
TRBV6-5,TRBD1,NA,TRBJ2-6,TGTGCCAGCAGCCTTGACAGGGCTGGGGCCAACGTCCTGACTTTC,CASSLDRAGANVLTF
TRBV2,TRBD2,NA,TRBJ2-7,TGTGCCAGCAGTAAGGGACTAGCGGGGTACGAGCAGTACTTC,CASSKGLAGYEQYF
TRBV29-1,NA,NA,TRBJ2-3,TGCAGCGTGTTTCGTGGGACCACAGATACGCAGTATTTT,CSVFRGTTDTQYF
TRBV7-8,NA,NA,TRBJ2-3,TGTGCCAGCAGCTCCCTTCCCGGTAGAGGGGGCACAGATACGCAGTATTTT,CASSSLPGRGGTDTQYF
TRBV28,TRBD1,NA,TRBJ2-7,TGTGCCAGCAGCCCTGGGGACAGGCCGGGATACGAGCAGTACTTC,CASSPGDRPGYEQYF
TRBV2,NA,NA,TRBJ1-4,TGTGCCAGCAGTGTGAGTGAGGATGAAAAACTGTTTTTT,CASSVSEDEKLFF
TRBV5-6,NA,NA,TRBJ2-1,TGTGCCAGCAGCCCCTACGACCTGGGTATCGTGCAGTTCTTC,CASSPYDLGIVQFF
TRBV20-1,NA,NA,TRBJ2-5,TGCAGTGCAAGTGCAGTGAACTTAGAGACCCAGTACTTC,CSASAVNLETQYF
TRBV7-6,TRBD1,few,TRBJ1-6,TGTGCCAGCAGCCTACGGGAGGGACAGGGGAATTCACCCCTCCACTTT,CASSLREGQGNSPLHF
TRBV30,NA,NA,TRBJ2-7,TGTGCCTGGAATACACGACCACACGAGCAGTACTTC,CAWNTRPHEQYF
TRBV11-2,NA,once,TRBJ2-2,TGTGCCAGCAGCTTAGATACGAACACCGGGGAGCTGTTTTTT,CASSLDTNTGELFF
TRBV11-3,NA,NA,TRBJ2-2,TGTGCCAGCAGCTTAAGTTCCGAGGACGGGGAGCTGTTTTTT,CASSLSSEDGELFF
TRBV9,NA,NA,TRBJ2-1,TGTGCCAGCAGTGCCTTGCAAAATGAGCAGTTCTTC,CASSALQNEQFF
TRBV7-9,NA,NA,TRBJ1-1,TGTGCCAGCAGCCGATCTTACGGAGATCCGGGGGCTTTCTTT,CASSRSYGDPGAFF
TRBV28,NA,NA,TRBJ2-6,TGTGCCAGCAGGGATCTTGACAGACCTGGGGCCAACGTCCTGACTTTC,CASRDLDRPGANVLTF
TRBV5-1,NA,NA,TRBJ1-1,TGCGCCAGCAGACAGGGAGAGGGGACTGAAGCTTTCTTT,CASRQGEGTEAFF
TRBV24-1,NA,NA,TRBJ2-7,TGTGCCACCAGTGAGGGCTACGAGCAGTACTTC,CATSEGYEQYF
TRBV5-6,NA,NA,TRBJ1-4,TGTGCCAGCAGCTTGGTCCAGGGGAGTGAAAAACTGTTTTTT,CASSLVQGSEKLFF
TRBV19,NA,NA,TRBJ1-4,TGTGCCAGTAAGAGCCCCACCGAAGGACGACTGTCTAAACTGTTTTTT,CASKSPTEGRLSKLFF
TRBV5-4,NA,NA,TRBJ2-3,TGTGCCAGCAGCTTCAGGGAGGGCACAGATACGCAGTATTTT,CASSFREGTDTQYF
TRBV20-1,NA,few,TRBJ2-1,TGCAGTGCTAGTGGTGGACTCTCGAGCTCCTACAATGAGCAGTTCTTC,CSASGGLSSSYNEQFF
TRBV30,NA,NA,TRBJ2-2,TGTGCCTGGAGGGCTTTGGGGAACACCGGGGAGCTGTTTTTT,CAWRALGNTGELFF